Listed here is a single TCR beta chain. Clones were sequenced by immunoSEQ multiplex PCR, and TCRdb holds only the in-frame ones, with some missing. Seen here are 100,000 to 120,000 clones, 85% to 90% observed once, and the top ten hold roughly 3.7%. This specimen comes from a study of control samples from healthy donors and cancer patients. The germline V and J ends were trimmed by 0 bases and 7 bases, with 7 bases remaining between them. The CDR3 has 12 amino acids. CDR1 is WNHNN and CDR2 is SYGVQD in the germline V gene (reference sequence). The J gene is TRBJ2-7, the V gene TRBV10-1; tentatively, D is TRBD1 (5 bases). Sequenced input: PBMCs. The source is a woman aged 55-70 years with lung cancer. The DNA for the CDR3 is TGCGCCAGCAGTGAGTCGGGGCCAGAGCAGTACTTC. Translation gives CASSESGPEQYF.